The 18 T cell receptor beta chains reported below all come from one sample, sequenced in a study of tumor-infiltrating lymphocytes in oesophageal squamous cell carcinoma (dated by TCRdb to about 2016). The library was produced with PCR. TCRdb names Illumina HiSeq 1500 as the instrument used. TCRdb passed the public sequencing reads through fastp at Q25 and MiXCR, retaining productive beta sequences. CDR3 protein sequences are deduplicated, and each keeps its most common genes and DNA. The sample table records under 20,000 distinct CDR3 sequences; around 50% of these occur just once. In total, the top ten clones hold over 15% of the sample. Material: esophageal tumor tissue. Receptors were obtained from a male donor with esophageal squamous cell carcinoma.

The chain is built from TRBV6-1 and TRBJ1-1, with 9 bases identical to TRBD1. This CDR3 is 15 amino acids long. Germline V gene lookup returns CDR1 MNHNS and CDR2 SASEGT. V shed 5 bases, J shed 5 bases, and the junction held 9 bases outside the gene matches. This CDR3 reads CASSLKDRGVTEAFF. CDR3 sequence (DNA): TGTGCCAGCAGTCTAAAAGACAGGGGGGTGACTGAAGCTTTCTTT.

The chain carries TRBV7-8 and TRBJ2-3; D uncertain. The tail of the sequence fits TRBJ2-7 better, so the J call may be wrong. Looked up from germline, CDR1 is SGHVS and CDR2 is FQNEAQ. This CDR3 contains 13 residues. CDR3 nucleotide sequence: TGTGCCAGCAGCCCCACCGGGCCCTACGAGCAGTACTTC. Translated: CASSPTGPYEQYF.

The sample holds many counts of this clonotype. This chain connects TRBV6-2 or TRBV6-3 to TRBJ2-7; no firm D call. Trimming removed 0 bases from V and 1 base from J, with 13 bases in between. This CDR3 has 16 amino acids. Germline V gives CDR1 MNHEY, CDR2 SVGEGT. CDR3 coding DNA: TGTGCCAGCAGTTACTCGGCGCCGGATCGTTCCTACGAGCAGTACTTC. Amino acid sequence: CASSYSAPDRSYEQYF.

This clonotype was observed once. This chain joins TRBV7-2 and TRBJ1-2; 9 nucleotides align to TRBD1. In germline, CDR1 is SGHTA, CDR2 FQGNSA. V shed 2 bases and J 3 bases; nucleotides not matched to a gene: 7. This CDR3 spans 16 amino acids. Here the CDR3 DNA reads TGTGCCAGCAGCTTACACAGGACAGGGGCGTACTATGGCTACACCTTC. Encoded protein: CASSLHRTGAYYGYTF.

This clonotype was seen just once. The junction and the germline gene differ at one end; a read error may be behind it. J is TRBJ2-2 and V is TRBV7-9, with TRBD2 as a possible D gene (5 bases). The CDR3 is made up of 13 amino acids. CDR1 is SEHNR and CDR2 is FQNEAQ in the germline V gene (reference sequence). Written as DNA, the CDR3 is TGTGCTAGCAGCTTAGGAGGCACCGGGGAGCTGTTTTTT. It codes for CASSLGGTGELFF.

The chain joins TRBV7-6 to TRBJ1-2; 7 nucleotides align to TRBD1. This CDR3 region has 14 residues. Unmatched junction bases numbered 9, after V lost 5 bases and J lost 6 bases. The germline CDR1 and CDR2 sequences are SGHVS and FNYEAQ. The DNA of the CDR3 is TGTGCCAGCAGCCAAGGAGGCAGGGGGGATGGCTACACCTTC. This sequence encodes CASSQGGRGDGYTF.

This sequence joins TRBV7-9 and TRBJ2-1, with 8 bases aligning to TRBD2. Germline loops: CDR1 SEHNR, CDR2 FQNEAQ (reference sequence). Trimming at V came to 3 bases and at J to 0 bases, leaving 10 bases not matched to a gene. The CDR3 contains 18 residues. CDR3 sequence: CASSLGRTSRSSYNEQFF. The CDR3 bases are TGTGCCAGCAGCTTGGGTCGGACTAGCAGAAGCTCCTACAATGAGCAGTTCTTC.

J is TRBJ2-1 and V is TRBV28; no clear D gene. The CDR3 runs 14 residues. Trimming shortened V by 8 bases and J by 0 bases, and 11 bases separated the two germline ends. Germline CDR1 reads MDHEN; CDR2 reads SYDVKM. As DNA, the CDR3 is TGTGCCAGCCTTCGGCCTAGCTCCTACAATGAGCAGTTCTTC. As protein: CASLRPSSYNEQFF. The whole variable domain, remainder taken from reference TRBV28 and TRBJ2-1, is DVKVTQSSRYLVKRTGEKVFLECVQDMDHENMFWYRQDPGLGLRLIYFSYDVKMKEKGDIPEGYSVSREKKERFSLILESASTNQTSMYLCASLRPSSYNEQFFGPGTRLTVL.

The V and J genes are TRBV6-1 and TRBJ2-7; D may match TRBD1 or TRBD2 (5 bases each). The J call is uncertain, as TRBJ2-1 better fits the DNA end. CDR1 is MNHNS, CDR2 SASEGT, per germline. This CDR3 has 14 amino acids. CDR3 region: CASTSGAWGNEQFF. For the CDR3, the DNA is TGTGCCAGCACCTCCGGGGCGTGGGGGAATGAGCAGTTCTTC.

The chain combines TRBV11-3 with TRBJ2-7; 11 bases line up with TRBD2. The J call may be mistaken, given a closer DNA end match to TRBJ2-1. The CDR3 sequence is 17 residues long. The germline V gene encodes CDR1 SGHNT and CDR2 YENEEA. The CDR3 sequence is CASSPGTSGSSYNEQFF. In DNA, the CDR3 is TGTGCCAGCAGCCCGGGGACTAGCGGAAGCTCCTACAATGAGCAGTTCTTC.

This clonotype was detected a few times. This CDR3 is CASSFTGGAYNEQFF. The CDR3 nucleotides are TGTGCCAGCAGCTTCACGGGAGGGGCCTACAATGAGCAGTTCTTC. The chain links TRBV7-3 to TRBJ2-4, with TRBD2 matching 8 bases. The DNA end is more similar to TRBJ2-1, so the J call may be wrong. The CDR3 covers 15 residues. The germline V gene has CDR1 SGHTA and CDR2 FQGTGA.

V usage is TRBV27 and J usage is TRBJ2-1; D unresolved. Germline CDR1 is MNHEY and CDR2 is SMNVEV (reference sequence). Trimming stripped 6 bases from V and 8 bases from J, with 8 bases between. The CDR3 length is 11 residues. The CDR3 DNA reads TGTGCCAGCAGGATTTACCATGAGCAGTTCTTC. It is translated as CASRIYHEQFF.

The chain joins TRBV6-1 to TRBJ2-5; TRBD2 matches 12 bases. V trimming: 3 bases; J trimming: 11 bases; junction bases outside the gene matches: 4. CDR1 and CDR2 (germline): MNHNS, SASEGT. CDR3 length: 13 residues. This chain's CDR3 is CASSERLAGAQYF. CDR3 DNA sequence: TGTGCCAGCAGTGAGAGACTAGCGGGAGCGCAGTACTTC.

This sequence joins TRBV7-3 and TRBJ2-7; D not certain. Germline lookup yields CDR1 SGHTA and CDR2 FQGTGA. V lost 4 bases to trimming and J lost 7 bases, with 8 bases between them. This CDR3 spans 11 amino acids. This chain's CDR3 is CASSSGLEQYF. The CDR3 DNA follows: TGTGCCAGCAGCTCTGGCCTAGAGCAGTACTTC.

There are many counts of this clonotype. The rearrangement uses TRBV7-2 and TRBJ2-4; no clear D gene. V was trimmed by 5 bases and J by 0 bases, leaving 8 bases between them. This CDR3 has 14 amino acids. Germline lookup yields CDR1 SGHTA and CDR2 FQGNSA. The CDR3 DNA is TGTGCCAGCAGCCCACCCACAGCCAAAAACATTCAGTACTTC. Encoded protein: CASSPPTAKNIQYF.

This chain connects TRBV11-2 to TRBJ2-3; 10 bases agree with TRBD1. The CDR3 has 17 amino acids. With V trimmed by 1 base and J by 3 bases, 7 bases remained unmatched. Germline V gene lookup returns CDR1 SGHAT and CDR2 FQNNGV. The DNA for the CDR3 is TGTGCCAGCAGCTTAGGTGGGGCGGGACAGGGGACAGATACGCAGTATTTT. It is translated as CASSLGGAGQGTDTQYF.

The chain combines TRBV6-6 with TRBJ1-4, with 7 bases aligning to TRBD1. The CDR3 has 14 residues. The germline V gene has CDR1 MNHNY and CDR2 SVGAGI (reference sequence). V was pared by 5 bases and J by 8 bases, with 8 bases of the junction left unmatched. The CDR3 DNA reads as TGTGCCAGCAGTACCACCAGGACAGGCGAAAAACTGTTTTTT. This translates into CASSTTRTGEKLFF.

This clonotype showed up just once. V and J are TRBV10-3 and TRBJ2-1, with D perhaps matching TRBD1 (5 bases). The J call may be in error: the DNA end matches TRBJ2-7 better. From germline, CDR1 is ENHRY and CDR2 SYGVKD. The CDR3 totals 15 residues. CDR3 nucleotide sequence: TGTGCCATCACCAGAAGGCCTCAGGGTATAGATACGCAGTACTTC. It encodes CAITRRPQGIDTQYF.